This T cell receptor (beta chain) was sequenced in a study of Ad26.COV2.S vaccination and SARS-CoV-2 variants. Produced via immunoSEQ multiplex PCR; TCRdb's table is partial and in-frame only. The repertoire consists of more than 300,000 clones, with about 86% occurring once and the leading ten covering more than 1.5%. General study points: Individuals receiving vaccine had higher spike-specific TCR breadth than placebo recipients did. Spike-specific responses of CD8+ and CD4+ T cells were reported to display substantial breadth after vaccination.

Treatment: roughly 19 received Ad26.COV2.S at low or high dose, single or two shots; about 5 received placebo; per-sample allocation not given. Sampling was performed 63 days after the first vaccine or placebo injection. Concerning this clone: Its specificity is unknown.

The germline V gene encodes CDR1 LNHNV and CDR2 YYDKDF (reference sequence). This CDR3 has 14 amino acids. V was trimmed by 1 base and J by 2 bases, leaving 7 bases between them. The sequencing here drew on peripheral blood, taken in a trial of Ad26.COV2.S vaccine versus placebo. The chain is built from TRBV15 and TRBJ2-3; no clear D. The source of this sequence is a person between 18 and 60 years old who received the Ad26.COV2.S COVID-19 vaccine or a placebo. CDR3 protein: CATSRGMPTDTQYF. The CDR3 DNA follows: TGTGCCACCAGCAGAGGGATGCCCACAGATACGCAGTATTTT.